This T cell receptor beta chain was obtained from a study of blood T cell repertoires in COVID-19. The CDR3 sequence is 13 residues long. Germline V lookup: CDR1 ENHRY, CDR2 SYGVKD. The V end lost 1 base, the J end lost 5 bases, and 8 bases lay between the germline ends. Profiling relied on immunoSEQ multiplex PCR, and the TCRdb table lists in-frame clones only, not all of them. The sample has around 290,000 clones, roughly 90% seen once. The sample holds a few counts of this clone. The sequencing sample was made of PBMCs or T cells enriched from blood (not recorded which). The chain employs TRBV10-3 and TRBJ2-5; no clear D gene. The sequence was obtained from a woman in her twenties or thirties who had recovered from COVID-19. The CDR3: CAISEFREETQYF. The CDR3 region has the DNA TGTGCCATCAGTGAGTTCCGAGAGGAGACCCAGTACTTC.